This TCR beta chain was retrieved from a study of cytomegalovirus exposure and HLA in healthy donors. Study-wide points: It was 150 or so TCR beta chains that were listed as cytomegalovirus-associated.

On this clone itself: Its antigen remains unknown.

Trimming shortened V by 5 bases and J by 2 bases, and 19 bases separated the two germline ends. CDR3 size: 15 residues. Germline CDR1 and CDR2: GTSNPN and SVGIG (reference sequence). The data were produced by immunoSEQ multiplex PCR, yet TCRdb's version contains in-frame clones alone and is incomplete. The sample yields around 220,000 clones, around nine tenths seen once. Sequenced: PBMCs. The receptor comes from a woman aged 18-29 years in good health and CMV-seronegative. The chain uses TRBV30 and TRBJ2-7; weak D call: TRBD2 (6 bases). The CDR3 region has the DNA TGTGCCTGGTCGTCAGGATCGGCGGGGCCCTACGAGCAGTACTTC. It is translated as CAWSSGSAGPYEQYF. Based on the CDR3 plus reference TRBV30 and TRBJ2-7, the full variable domain is SQTIHQWPATLVQPVGSPLSLECTVEGTSNPNLYWYRQAAGRGLQLLFYSVGIGQISSEVPQNLSASRPQDRQFILSSKKLLLSDSGFYLCAWSSGSAGPYEQYFGPGTRLTVT.